This T cell receptor (beta chain) was recorded in a study of Ad26.COV2.S vaccination and SARS-CoV-2 variants. Treatment denoted: some 20 received Ad26.COV2.S at low or high dose, single or two shots; 5 received placebo; per-sample allocation not given. After the first vaccine or placebo injection, samples were drawn on day 63. An 18-55-year-old adult in Boston served as donor. The CDR3 totals 12 residues. Germline V gene lookup returns CDR1 SNHLY and CDR2 FYNNEI. V lost 7 bases and J 0 bases, leaving 7 bases between the germline ends. TCRdb keeps only in-frame clones here, not all; method: immunoSEQ multiplex PCR. The sample includes approximately 360,000 clones, 83% of them seen just once.

The sequence was collected from a person aged 18 to 59 who received the Ad26.COV2.S COVID-19 vaccine or a placebo. J is TRBJ2-7 and V is TRBV2, with D possibly being TRBD2 (5 bases). Here the sequenced sample was peripheral blood, taken in a trial of Ad26.COV2.S vaccine versus placebo. The chain's CDR3 is CASTGSSYEQYF. In DNA, the CDR3 is TGTGCCAGCACTGGGAGCTCCTACGAGCAGTACTTC.